This is a list of T cell receptor beta chains from one sample in a study of blood T cell repertoires in COVID-19. The repertoire was sequenced with immunoSEQ multiplex PCR; TCRdb's copy has only in-frame clones and lacks some. This sample carries about 200,000 clones, 86% of them seen once, and the ten largest clones take roughly 10%. Sequencing was performed on peripheral blood. The source is a woman in her forties or fifties with COVID-19, enrolled during active disease. Each CDR3 is given with its conserved first and last residue. A D gene is named only where the DNA matches it firmly. Not every row has a clone size; where given, it reads once, few, many or a size class.

V gene	J gene	clone size	D gene	CDR3 protein	CDR3 DNA
TRBV6-6	TRBJ1-6	-	TRBD1	CASSYSIGQGGSPLHF	TGTGCCAGCAGTTACTCGATCGGACAGGGAGGCTCACCCCTCCACTTT
TRBV5-1	TRBJ1-1	once	-	CASSWQVGDTEAFF	TGCGCCAGCAGCTGGCAGGTGGGAGACACTGAAGCTTTCTTT
TRBV6-5	TRBJ1-1	-	-	CASSYSSWARTDEAFF	TGTGCCAGCAGTTACTCGAGTTGGGCCCGAACGGATGAAGCTTTCTTT
TRBV11-2	TRBJ1-4	-	TRBD1	CASSLGQGGGTNEKLFF	TGTGCCAGCAGCTTGGGACAGGGGGGGGGAACTAATGAAAAACTGTTTTTT
TRBV14	TRBJ1-5	-	-	CASSQDGSVTAYSNQPQHF	TGTGCCAGCAGCCAAGATGGGTCTGTGACAGCTTATAGCAATCAGCCCCAGCATTTT
TRBV12-3/TRBV12-4	TRBJ1-5	-	TRBD1	CASSTGDNQPQHF	TGTGCCAGCAGCACAGGGGACAATCAGCCCCAGCATTTT
TRBV27	TRBJ2-7	-	-	CASSPHGEGSREQYF	TGTGCCAGCAGTCCTCACGGGGAAGGGAGCCGCGAGCAGTACTTC
TRBV23-1	TRBJ1-1	-	-	CASSRGTGGRGNTEAFF	TGCGCCAGCAGTCGGGGCACTGGAGGGCGTGGGAACACTGAAGCTTTCTTT
TRBV5-1	TRBJ2-1	-	TRBD2	CASSPLGVTSGGPHNEQFF	TGCGCCAGCAGCCCCCTGGGGGTTACGAGCGGGGGCCCACACAATGAGCAGTTCTTC
TRBV10-3	TRBJ1-2	few	TRBD1	CAINNRGIYGYTF	TGTGCCATCAACAACAGGGGAATCTATGGCTACACCTTC
TRBV5-4	TRBJ2-4	once	TRBD1	CASRKTGSAKNIQYF	TGTGCCAGCAGAAAGACAGGGTCGGCCAAAAACATTCAGTACTTC
TRBV9	TRBJ2-2	-	-	CASSVWAQSTGELFF	TGTGCCAGCAGCGTATGGGCACAGTCCACCGGGGAGCTGTTTTTT
TRBV24-1	TRBJ2-1	-	-	CATSQKGARTDEQFF	TGTGCCACCAGTCAAAAAGGGGCCCGGACCGATGAGCAGTTCTTC
TRBV19	TRBJ1-6	many	TRBD1	CASSTAGTGYSPLHF	TGTGCCAGTAGTACTGCCGGGACAGGGTATTCACCCCTCCACTTT
TRBV3-1/TRBV3-2	TRBJ1-4	once	-	CASSQGRANEKLFF	TGTGCCAGCAGCCAAGGAAGAGCTAATGAAAAACTGTTTTTT
TRBV11-2	TRBJ1-3	-	-	CASSWARHSGNTIYF	TGTGCCAGCAGCTGGGCCAGGCACTCTGGAAACACCATATATTTT
TRBV6-5	TRBJ1-6	-	TRBD1	CASSWGTGIGSPLHF	TGTGCCAGCAGTTGGGGGACAGGGATTGGATCACCCCTCCACTTT
TRBV7-2	TRBJ1-5	-	-	CASSFNREQPQHF	TGTGCCAGCAGCTTTAATCGGGAGCAGCCCCAGCATTTT
TRBV3-1/TRBV3-2	TRBJ1-5	-	-	CASSLRGGNQPQHF	TGTGCCAGCAGCCTCAGGGGAGGCAATCAGCCCCAGCATTTT
TRBV5-1	TRBJ2-7	-	TRBD1	CASSSDRAHEQYF	TGCGCCAGCAGCTCGGACAGGGCCCACGAGCAGTACTTC
TRBV12-5	TRBJ2-1	-	-	CASGLETTSNEQFF	TGTGCTAGTGGTTTGGAGACTACGAGCAATGAGCAGTTCTTC
TRBV6-5	TRBJ1-5	-	-	CASSTTGWSQPQHF	TGTGCCAGCAGTACTACAGGATGGAGTCAGCCCCAGCATTTT
TRBV12-5	TRBJ1-6	-	-	CASGLGPTRGFQIYNSPLHF	TGTGCTAGTGGTTTGGGACCCACTCGGGGGTTTCAGATTTATAATTCACCCCTCCACTTT
TRBV10-1	TRBJ2-1	-	-	CASGGFYNEQFF	TGCGCCAGCGGGGGCTTCTACAATGAGCAGTTCTTC
TRBV9	TRBJ1-3	once	TRBD1	CASSARTGGNTIYF	TGTGCCAGCAGCGCGCGGACAGGGGGAAACACCATATATTTT
TRBV5-4	TRBJ1-2	-	TRBD1	CASSTLDRGNYGYTF	TGTGCCAGCAGTACTTTGGACAGGGGTAACTATGGCTACACCTTC
TRBV28	TRBJ2-7	-	TRBD1	CASSPGGTGAEQYF	TGTGCCAGCAGTCCTGGTGGGACAGGGGCTGAGCAGTACTTC
TRBV7-9	TRBJ1-1	few	-	CASSFEVDTEAFF	TGTGCCAGCAGCTTCGAGGTGGACACTGAAGCTTTCTTT
TRBV5-5	TRBJ1-3	-	TRBD1	CASSFGQGTGNTIYF	TGTGCCAGCAGCTTCGGACAGGGCACTGGAAACACCATATATTTT
TRBV4-1	TRBJ2-2	-	-	CASSQPGLQNTGELFF	TGCGCCAGCAGCCAGCCAGGGCTGCAGAACACCGGGGAGCTGTTTTTT
TRBV6-6	TRBJ1-2	-	-	CASSPGYGYTF	TGTGCCAGCAGCCCCGGCTATGGCTACACCTTC
TRBV15	TRBJ2-6	-	-	CATSTGQRLGGVLTF	TGTGCCACCAGTACTGGACAGCGTCTGGGGGGGGTCCTGACTTTC
TRBV5-4	TRBJ1-2	-	TRBD1	CASSLGKGAVGYTF	TGTGCCAGCAGCTTGGGGAAGGGGGCAGTTGGCTACACCTTC
TRBV28	TRBJ1-2	-	-	CASRTSHGYGYTF	TGTGCCAGCAGGACTTCTCACGGCTATGGCTACACCTTC
TRBV7-8	TRBJ1-4	-	-	CASSPGGEKLFF	TGTGCCAGCAGCCCCGGGGGGGAAAAACTGTTTTTT
TRBV2	TRBJ2-5	-	-	CASTGQETQYF	TGTGCCTCAACGGGGCAAGAGACCCAGTACTTC
TRBV2	TRBJ1-1	-	-	CASTPRIDTSEAFF	TGTGCCAGCACCCCCAGGATAGACACTTCTGAAGCTTTCTTT
TRBV4-3	TRBJ1-1	few	-	CASSQDGIRASEAFF	TGCGCCAGCAGCCAAGACGGGATAAGGGCTTCTGAAGCTTTCTTT
TRBV24-1	TRBJ2-5	-	-	CATSSETGQETQYF	TGTGCCACCAGTTCCGAGACAGGTCAAGAGACCCAGTACTTC
TRBV7-9	TRBJ1-5	-	-	CASSLVSSRNSNQPQHF	TGTGCCAGCAGCTTAGTTTCGAGCAGGAATAGCAATCAGCCCCAGCATTTT
TRBV7-8	TRBJ1-5	-	-	CASSGRTERYQPQHF	TGTGCCAGCAGCGGACGGACAGAACGGTATCAGCCCCAGCATTTT
TRBV6-5	TRBJ1-4	-	TRBD1	CARLGGEGDEKLFF	TGTGCCAGACTAGGGGGCGAGGGAGACGAAAAACTGTTTTTT
TRBV2	TRBJ1-3	many	-	CASSFTGSFGNTIYF	TGTGCCAGCAGCTTTACAGGGTCGTTCGGAAACACCATATATTTT
TRBV19	TRBJ2-3	-	TRBD1	CASSYGTGPTDTQYF	TGTGCCAGTAGTTATGGGACAGGGCCCACAGATACGCAGTATTTT
TRBV11-2	TRBJ2-7	-	TRBD2	CASLGGVREQYF	TGTGCCAGCCTTGGGGGGGTGAGGGAGCAGTACTTC
TRBV5-1	TRBJ1-1	-	-	CASSLVGRANTEAFF	TGCGCCAGCAGCTTGGTCGGCAGGGCCAACACTGAAGCTTTCTTT
TRBV11-2	TRBJ1-2	-	-	CASSRLRNRESYGYTF	TGTGCCAGCAGTCGTTTACGAAACAGGGAATCGTACGGCTACACCTTC
TRBV5-6	TRBJ1-5	-	-	CASSPGTTPNQPQHF	TGTGCCAGCAGCCCCGGGACAACCCCTAATCAGCCCCAGCATTTT
TRBV30	TRBJ1-1	-	-	CAWSIKTNTEAFF	TGTGCCTGGAGTATTAAAACTAACACTGAAGCTTTCTTT
TRBV24-1	TRBJ2-4	-	-	CATSDSGGYIQYF	TGTGCCACCAGTGATTCCGGCGGGTACATTCAGTACTTC
TRBV7-3	TRBJ1-1	-	-	CASKRGGNTEAFF	TGTGCCAGCAAGAGGGGAGGGAACACTGAAGCTTTCTTT
TRBV11-2	TRBJ2-5	few	TRBD2	CASNFPGLAGQETQYF	TGTGCCAGCAATTTTCCGGGACTAGCGGGACAAGAGACCCAGTACTTC
TRBV9	TRBJ2-1	-	-	CASSDRDWMYNEQFF	TGTGCCAGCAGCGACCGGGACTGGATGTACAATGAGCAGTTCTTC
TRBV12-3/TRBV12-4	TRBJ2-1	-	-	CASSPAQEQFF	TGTGCCAGCAGTCCCGCCCAGGAGCAGTTCTTC
TRBV5-1	TRBJ1-4	-	TRBD1	CASSLTGEREKLFF	TGCGCCAGCAGCTTGACAGGGGAGAGGGAAAAACTGTTTTTT
TRBV2	TRBJ2-1	-	-	CASSEGQFNEQFF	TGTGCCAGCAGTGAAGGACAATTTAATGAGCAGTTCTTC
TRBV6-2/TRBV6-3	TRBJ2-3	-	-	CASSNGQAPDTQYF	TGTGCCAGCAGTAACGGTCAAGCCCCAGATACGCAGTATTTT
TRBV27	TRBJ1-1	few	-	CASGGAGRGRTEAFF	TGTGCCAGCGGGGGTGCCGGGAGGGGACGTACTGAAGCTTTCTTT
TRBV5-6	TRBJ1-2	-	TRBD1	CASSSDRGSYGYTF	TGTGCCAGCAGCTCCGACAGGGGTTCCTATGGCTACACCTTC
TRBV7-2	TRBJ2-2	-	-	CASSLEFSNTGELFF	TGTGCCAGCAGCTTAGAATTCTCGAACACCGGGGAGCTGTTTTTT